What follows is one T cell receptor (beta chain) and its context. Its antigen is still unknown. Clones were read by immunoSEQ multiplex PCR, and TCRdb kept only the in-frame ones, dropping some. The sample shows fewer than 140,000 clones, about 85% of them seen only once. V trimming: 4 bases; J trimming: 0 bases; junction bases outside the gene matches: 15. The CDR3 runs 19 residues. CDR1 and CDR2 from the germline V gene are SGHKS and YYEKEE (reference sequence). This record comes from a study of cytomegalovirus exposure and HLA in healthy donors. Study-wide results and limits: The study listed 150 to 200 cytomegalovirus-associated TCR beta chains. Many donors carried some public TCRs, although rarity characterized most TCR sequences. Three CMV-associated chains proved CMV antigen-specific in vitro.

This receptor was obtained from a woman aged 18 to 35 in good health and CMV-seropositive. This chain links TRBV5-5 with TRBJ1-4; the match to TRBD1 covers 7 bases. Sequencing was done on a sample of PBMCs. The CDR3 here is CASSGGEWTGVATNEKLFF. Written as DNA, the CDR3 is TGTGCCAGCAGCGGAGGGGAATGGACAGGCGTAGCAACTAATGAAAAACTGTTTTTT.